This T cell receptor beta chain was obtained from a study of shared clonotypes between healthy human individuals. Points from the study as a whole: Compared with memory subsets, naive subsets generally had larger estimated richness. Sorted-subset sequencing, rarefaction showed, was incomplete despite large depth.

How the authors handled the data: Filtering differed because ImmunoSEQ produced junction-only sequences that carried no quality scores. The method was immunoSEQ multiplex PCR; TCRdb's version includes in-frame clones alone and lacks a portion of them. Clone size and V and J calls were adopted from that table, with D and trimming inferred from the DNA. The sample has some 2.1 million clones, 90% to 95% seen once. The V gene's germline CDR1 is SGHRS and CDR2 YFSETQ. The J segment lost 5 bases and the V segment lost 4 bases, leaving 9 bases of the junction unmatched. The length of the CDR3 is 16 residues. Concerning this clone itself: No antigen is known for it.

The specimen was naive CD4+ T cells sorted from blood. This sample's subset: CD45RA+ positively selected. This TCR was sampled from a man aged 18 to 29 in good health. The chain couples TRBV5-1 to TRBJ2-5; 12 bases line up with TRBD1. CDR3 in DNA: TGCGCCAGCAGCCCTATGGGACAGGGGGCAATGGAGACCCAGTACTTC. This translates into CASSPMGQGAMETQYF.